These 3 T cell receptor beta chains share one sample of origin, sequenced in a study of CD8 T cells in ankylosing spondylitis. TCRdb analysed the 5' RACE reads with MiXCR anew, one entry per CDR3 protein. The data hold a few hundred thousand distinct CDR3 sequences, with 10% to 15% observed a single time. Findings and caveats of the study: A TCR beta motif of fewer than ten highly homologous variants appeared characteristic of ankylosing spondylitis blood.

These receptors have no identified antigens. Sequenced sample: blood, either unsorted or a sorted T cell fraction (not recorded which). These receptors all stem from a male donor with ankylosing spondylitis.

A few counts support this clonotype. The CDR3 DNA is TGTGCCAGCAGTTACAGGGGGCGGACGAACACCGGGGAGCTGTTTTTT. It translates to CASSYRGRTNTGELFF. The chain has TRBV6-5 and TRBJ2-2, with 7 bases fitting TRBD1. From germline, CDR1 is MNHEY and CDR2 SVGAGI. J gave up 0 bases and V 2 bases, and 3 bases lay outside the gene matches. This CDR3 has 16 amino acids.

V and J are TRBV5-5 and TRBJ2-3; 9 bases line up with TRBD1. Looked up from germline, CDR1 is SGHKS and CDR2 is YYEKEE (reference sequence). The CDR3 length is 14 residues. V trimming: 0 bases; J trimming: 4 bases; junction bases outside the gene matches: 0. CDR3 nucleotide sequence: TGTGCCAGCAGCTTGGGGGACAGGGCAGATACGCAGTATTTT. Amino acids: CASSLGDRADTQYF. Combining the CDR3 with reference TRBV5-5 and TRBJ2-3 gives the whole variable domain DAGVTQSPTHLIKTRGQQVTLRCSPISGHKSVSWYQQVLGQGPQFIFQYYEKEERGRGNFPDRFSARQFPNYSSELNVNALLLGDSALYLCASSLGDRADTQYFGPGTRLTVL.

This chain's CDR3 is CASSPGVSSYEQYF. The CDR3 region has the DNA TGTGCCAGCTCACCCGGCGTGAGCTCCTACGAGCAGTACTTC. This sequence joins TRBV18 and TRBJ2-7; no clear D. In germline, CDR1 is KGHSH, CDR2 LQKENI. The CDR3 is 14 residues long. Trimming removed 3 bases from V and 0 bases from J, with 9 bases in between.